This T cell receptor beta chain emerged from a study of blood T cells in healthy people across ages. Broader study findings: In the absence of known donor CMV status, changes in expanded clonotypes were possibly confounded.

Through a sample-barcoded 5' primer and a J-beta primer mix, a second PCR was run for about 6 to 11 cycles. Via MiXCR, TCRdb re-called the 5' RACE reads, giving one row per CDR3 protein. Of approximately 800,000 distinct CDR3 sequences listed, 55% to 70% are singletons. This clonotype was detected only a few times. The antigen is not known. V lost 3 bases to trimming and J lost 4 bases, with 12 bases between them. There are 14 residues in the CDR3. Germline CDR1 and CDR2: ENHRY and SYGVKD. Input material: blood. This receptor was taken from a man aged 25 to 45 in good health. The chain carries TRBV10-3 and TRBJ1-2; D not resolved. The CDR3 DNA sequence: TGTGCCATCAGTGATGAGGGAGTCGGCTATGGCTACACCTTC. Encoded protein: CAISDEGVGYGYTF.